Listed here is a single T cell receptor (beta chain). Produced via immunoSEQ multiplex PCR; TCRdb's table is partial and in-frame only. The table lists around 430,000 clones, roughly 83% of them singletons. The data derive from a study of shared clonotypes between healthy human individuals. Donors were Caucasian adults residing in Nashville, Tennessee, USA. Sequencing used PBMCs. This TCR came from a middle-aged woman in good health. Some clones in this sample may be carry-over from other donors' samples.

The CDR3 spells CASGSYNEQFF. For the CDR3, the DNA is TGTGCTAGTGGTTCATACAATGAGCAGTTCTTC. The chain carries TRBV12-5 and TRBJ2-1; no definite D call. Germline CDR1 reads LGHNT; CDR2 reads FRNRAP. The CDR3 is 11 amino acids. Trimming cost V 4 bases and J 4 bases, with 2 bases left between them.